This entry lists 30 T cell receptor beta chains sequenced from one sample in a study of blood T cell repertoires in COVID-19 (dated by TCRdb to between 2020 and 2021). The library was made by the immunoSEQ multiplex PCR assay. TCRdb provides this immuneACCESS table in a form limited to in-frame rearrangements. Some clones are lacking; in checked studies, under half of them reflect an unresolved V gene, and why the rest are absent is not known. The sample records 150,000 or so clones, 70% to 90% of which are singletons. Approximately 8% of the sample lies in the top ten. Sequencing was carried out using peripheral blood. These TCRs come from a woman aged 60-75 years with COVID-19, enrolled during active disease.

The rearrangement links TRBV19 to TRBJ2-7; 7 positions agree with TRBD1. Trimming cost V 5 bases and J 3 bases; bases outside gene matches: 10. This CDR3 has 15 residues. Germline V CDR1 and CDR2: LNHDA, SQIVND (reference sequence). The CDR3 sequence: CASSLRQGRDYEQYF. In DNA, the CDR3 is TGTGCCAGTAGTCTCCGACAGGGCCGAGACTACGAGCAGTACTTC.

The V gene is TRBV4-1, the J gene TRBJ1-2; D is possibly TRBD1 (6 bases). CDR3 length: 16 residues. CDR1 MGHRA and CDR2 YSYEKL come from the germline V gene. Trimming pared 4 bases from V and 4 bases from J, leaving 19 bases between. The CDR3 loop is CASSPKLDSEFYGYTF. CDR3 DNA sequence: TGCGCCAGCAGCCCAAAACTGGACAGCGAGTTCTATGGCTACACCTTC.

This chain's CDR3 is CASSRGPNSPLHF. DNA for the CDR3: TGTGCCAGCAGTAGGGGGCCCAATTCACCCCTCCACTTT. V and J are TRBV27 and TRBJ1-6; 7 bases fit TRBD1. Germline values: CDR1 MNHEY, CDR2 SMNVEV (reference sequence). Unmatched junction bases numbered 2, after V lost 5 bases and J lost 7 bases. The CDR3 length is 13 residues.

CDR3 sequence: CASSGGATYEQYF. The DNA for the CDR3 is TGTGCCAGTAGCGGGGGGGCTACTTACGAGCAGTACTTC. The chain is built from TRBV7-8 and TRBJ2-7; TRBD2 matches at 11 bases. The J segment lost 4 bases and the V segment lost 9 bases, leaving 5 bases of the junction unmatched. This CDR3 comprises 13 residues. Germline CDR1 and CDR2: SGHVS and FQNEAQ.

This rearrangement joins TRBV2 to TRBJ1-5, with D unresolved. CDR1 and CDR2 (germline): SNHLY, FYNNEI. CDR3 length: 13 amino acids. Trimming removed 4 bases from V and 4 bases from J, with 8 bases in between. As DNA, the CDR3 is TGTGCCAGCAGTGTGAGGTGGAATCAGCCCCAGCATTTT. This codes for CASSVRWNQPQHF.

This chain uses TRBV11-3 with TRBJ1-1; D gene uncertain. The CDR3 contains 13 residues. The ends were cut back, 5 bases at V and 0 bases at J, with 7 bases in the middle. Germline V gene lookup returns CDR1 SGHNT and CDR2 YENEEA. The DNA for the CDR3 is TGTGCCAGCAGCCCTCGGGTGAACACTGAAGCTTTCTTT. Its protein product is CASSPRVNTEAFF.

In DNA form, the CDR3 reads TGTGCCAGCAGCCTCCTCGGTAGTTACCAAGAGACCCAGTACTTC. Translation gives CASSLLGSYQETQYF. The chain employs TRBV7-9 and TRBJ2-5; no clear D gene. V was cut by 5 bases and J by 0 bases, with 13 bases left in between. Germline V lookup: CDR1 SEHNR, CDR2 FQNEAQ (reference sequence). CDR3 length: 15 residues.

The CDR3 loop reads CASSKGTGYGYTF. The CDR3 DNA reads TGTGCCAGTAGTAAAGGGACAGGCTATGGCTACACCTTC. V is TRBV19 and J is TRBJ1-2; 8 bases align to TRBD1. Germline lookup yields CDR1 LNHDA and CDR2 SQIVND (reference sequence). The CDR3 runs to 13 residues. Trimming took 4 bases from V and 4 from J; bases not matched to a gene: 2.

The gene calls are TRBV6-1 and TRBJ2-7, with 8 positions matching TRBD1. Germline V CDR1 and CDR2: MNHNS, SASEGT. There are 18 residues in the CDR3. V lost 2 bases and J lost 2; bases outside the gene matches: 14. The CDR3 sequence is CASSERTGKFGFTYEQYF. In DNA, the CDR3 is TGTGCCAGCAGTGAAAGGACAGGGAAGTTTGGGTTCACCTACGAGCAGTACTTC.

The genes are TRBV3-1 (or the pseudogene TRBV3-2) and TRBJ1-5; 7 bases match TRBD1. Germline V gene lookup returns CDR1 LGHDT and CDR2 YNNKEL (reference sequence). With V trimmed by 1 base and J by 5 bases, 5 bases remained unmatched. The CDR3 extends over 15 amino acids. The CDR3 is CASSQVTGVDQPQHF. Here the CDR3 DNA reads TGTGCCAGCAGCCAAGTCACAGGGGTGGATCAGCCCCAGCATTTT.

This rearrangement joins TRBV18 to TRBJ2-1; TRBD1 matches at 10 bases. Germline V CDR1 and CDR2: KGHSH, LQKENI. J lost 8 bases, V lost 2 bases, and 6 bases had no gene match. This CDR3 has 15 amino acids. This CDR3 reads CASSPTGTGADEQFF. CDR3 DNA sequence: TGTGCCAGCTCACCAACCGGGACAGGGGCGGATGAGCAGTTCTTC.

This CDR3 is CATSRTAAYNEQFF. The CDR3 DNA reads as TGTGCCACCAGCAGGACAGCCGCCTACAATGAGCAGTTCTTC. The chain couples TRBV15 to TRBJ2-1, with D perhaps TRBD1 (5 bases). V lost 3 bases and J lost 2, with 8 bases in between. This CDR3 comprises 14 residues. The germline gives CDR1 LNHNV, CDR2 YYDKDF (reference sequence).

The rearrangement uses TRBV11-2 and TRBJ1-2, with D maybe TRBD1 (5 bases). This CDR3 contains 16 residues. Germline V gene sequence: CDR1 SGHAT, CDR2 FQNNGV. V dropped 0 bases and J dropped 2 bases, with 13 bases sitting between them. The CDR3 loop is CASSLDSGQGNYGYTF. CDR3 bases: TGTGCCAGCAGCTTAGATAGCGGGCAGGGCAACTATGGCTACACCTTC.

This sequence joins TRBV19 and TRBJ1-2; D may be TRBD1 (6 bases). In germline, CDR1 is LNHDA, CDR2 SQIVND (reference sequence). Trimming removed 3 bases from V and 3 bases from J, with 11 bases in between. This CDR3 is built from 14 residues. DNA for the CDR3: TGTGCCAGTAGTATTCAGGGGCCCTACTATGGCTACACCTTC. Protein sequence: CASSIQGPYYGYTF. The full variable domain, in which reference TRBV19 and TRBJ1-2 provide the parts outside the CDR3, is DGGITQSPKYLFRKEGQNVTLSCEQNLNHDAMYWYRQDPGQGLRLIYYSQIVNDFQKGDIAEGYSVSREKKESFPLTVTSAQKNPTAFYLCASSIQGPYYGYTFGSGTRLTVV.

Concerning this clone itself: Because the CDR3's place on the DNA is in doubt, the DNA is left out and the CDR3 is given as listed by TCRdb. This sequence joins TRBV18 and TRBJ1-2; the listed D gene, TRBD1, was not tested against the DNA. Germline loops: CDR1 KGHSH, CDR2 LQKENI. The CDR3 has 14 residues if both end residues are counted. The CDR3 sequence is CASSSGQGPYGYTF.

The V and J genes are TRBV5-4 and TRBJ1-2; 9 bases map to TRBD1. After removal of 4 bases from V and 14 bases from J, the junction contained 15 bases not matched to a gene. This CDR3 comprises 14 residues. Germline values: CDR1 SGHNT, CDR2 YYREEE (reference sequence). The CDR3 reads CASSPKTWTGAETF. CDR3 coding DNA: TGTGCCAGCAGCCCTAAGACCTGGACAGGGGCGGAGACCTTC.

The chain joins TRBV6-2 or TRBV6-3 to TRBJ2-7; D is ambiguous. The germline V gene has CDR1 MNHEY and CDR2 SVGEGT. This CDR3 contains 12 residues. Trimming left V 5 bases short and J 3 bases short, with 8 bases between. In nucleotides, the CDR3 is TGTGCCAGCAGTCCCCACTACTACGAGCAGTACTTC. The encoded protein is CASSPHYYEQYF.

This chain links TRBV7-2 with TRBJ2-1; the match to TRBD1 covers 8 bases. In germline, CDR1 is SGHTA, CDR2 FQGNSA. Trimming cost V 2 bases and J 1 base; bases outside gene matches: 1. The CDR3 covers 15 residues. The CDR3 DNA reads TGTGCCAGCAGCTTACAGGGGGCTTCCTACAATGAGCAGTTCTTC. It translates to CASSLQGASYNEQFF.

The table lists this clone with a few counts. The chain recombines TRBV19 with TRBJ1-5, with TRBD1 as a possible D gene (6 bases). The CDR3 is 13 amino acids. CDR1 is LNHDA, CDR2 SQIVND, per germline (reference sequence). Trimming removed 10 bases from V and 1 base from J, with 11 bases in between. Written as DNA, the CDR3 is TGTGCCACCCTCGGACAGAGCAATCAGCCCCAGCATTTT. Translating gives CATLGQSNQPQHF.

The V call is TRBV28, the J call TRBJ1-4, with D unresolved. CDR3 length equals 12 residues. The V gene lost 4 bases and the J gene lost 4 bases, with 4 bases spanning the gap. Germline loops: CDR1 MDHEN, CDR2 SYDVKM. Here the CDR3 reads CASSSDNEKLFF. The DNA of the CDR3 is TGTGCCAGCAGTTCAGATAATGAAAAACTGTTTTTT.

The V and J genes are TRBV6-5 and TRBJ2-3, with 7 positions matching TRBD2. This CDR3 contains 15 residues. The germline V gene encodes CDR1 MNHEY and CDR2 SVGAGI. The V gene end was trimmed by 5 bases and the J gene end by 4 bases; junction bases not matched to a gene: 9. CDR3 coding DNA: TGTGCCAGCAGTCAGTTCTCCCGGGGGGCAGATACGCAGTATTTT. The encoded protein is CASSQFSRGADTQYF.

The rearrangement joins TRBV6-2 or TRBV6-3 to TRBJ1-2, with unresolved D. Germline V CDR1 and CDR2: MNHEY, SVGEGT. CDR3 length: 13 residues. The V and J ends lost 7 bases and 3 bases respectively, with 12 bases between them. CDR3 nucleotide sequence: TGTGCCAGCAATGACTCTCCCTACTATGGCTACACCTTC. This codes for CASNDSPYYGYTF.

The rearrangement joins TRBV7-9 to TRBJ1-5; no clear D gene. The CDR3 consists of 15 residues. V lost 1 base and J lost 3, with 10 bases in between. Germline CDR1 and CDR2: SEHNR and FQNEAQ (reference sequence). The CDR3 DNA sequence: TGTGCCAGCAGCTTAGTGGGCGGGGACAATCAGCCCCAGCATTTT. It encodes CASSLVGGDNQPQHF.

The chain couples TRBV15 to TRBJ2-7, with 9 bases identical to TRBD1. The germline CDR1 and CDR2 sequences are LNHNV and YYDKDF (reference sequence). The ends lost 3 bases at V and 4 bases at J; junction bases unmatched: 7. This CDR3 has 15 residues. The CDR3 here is CATSSRDRVMYEQYF. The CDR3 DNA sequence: TGTGCCACCAGCAGCCGGGACAGGGTAATGTACGAGCAGTACTTC.

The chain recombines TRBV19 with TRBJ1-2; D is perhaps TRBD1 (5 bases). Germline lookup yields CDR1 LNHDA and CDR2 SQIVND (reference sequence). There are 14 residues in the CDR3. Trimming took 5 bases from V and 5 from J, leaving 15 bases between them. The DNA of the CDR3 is TGTGCCAGTAGTCTGGTCACCGGGGGATATGGCTACACCTTC. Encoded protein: CASSLVTGGYGYTF.

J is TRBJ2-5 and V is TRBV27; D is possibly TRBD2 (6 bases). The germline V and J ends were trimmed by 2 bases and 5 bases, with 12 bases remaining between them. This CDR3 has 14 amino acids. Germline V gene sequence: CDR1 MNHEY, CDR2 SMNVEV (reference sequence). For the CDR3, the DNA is TGTGCCAGCAGTTTAATCGGGGGATACGAGACCCAGTACTTC. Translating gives CASSLIGGYETQYF.

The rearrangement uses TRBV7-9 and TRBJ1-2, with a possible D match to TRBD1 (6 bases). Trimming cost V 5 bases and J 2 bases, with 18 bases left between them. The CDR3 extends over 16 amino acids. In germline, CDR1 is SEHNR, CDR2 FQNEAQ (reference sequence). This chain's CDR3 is CASSRDTPVENYGYTF. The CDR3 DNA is TGTGCCAGCAGCCGGGACACCCCCGTGGAGAACTATGGCTACACCTTC.

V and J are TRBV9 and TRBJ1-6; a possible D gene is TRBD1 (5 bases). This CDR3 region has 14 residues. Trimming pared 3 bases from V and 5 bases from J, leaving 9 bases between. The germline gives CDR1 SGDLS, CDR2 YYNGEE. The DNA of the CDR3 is TGTGCCAGCAGCGGGGGCAGTAATAATTCACCCCTCCACTTT. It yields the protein CASSGGSNNSPLHF.

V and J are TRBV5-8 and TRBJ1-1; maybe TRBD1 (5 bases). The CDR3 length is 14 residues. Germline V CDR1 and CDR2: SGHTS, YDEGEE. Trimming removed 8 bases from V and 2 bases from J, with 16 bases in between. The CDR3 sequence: CARSWMGPNTEAFF. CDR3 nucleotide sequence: TGTGCCAGGTCCTGGATGGGGCCCAACACTGAAGCTTTCTTT.

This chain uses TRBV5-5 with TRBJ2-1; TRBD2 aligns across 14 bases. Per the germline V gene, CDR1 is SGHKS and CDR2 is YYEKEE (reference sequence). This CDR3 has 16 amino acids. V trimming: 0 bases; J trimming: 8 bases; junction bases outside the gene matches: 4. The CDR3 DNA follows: TGTGCCAGCAGCTTGGGGACTAGCGGGGGGACCTATGAGCAGTTCTTC. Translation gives CASSLGTSGGTYEQFF.